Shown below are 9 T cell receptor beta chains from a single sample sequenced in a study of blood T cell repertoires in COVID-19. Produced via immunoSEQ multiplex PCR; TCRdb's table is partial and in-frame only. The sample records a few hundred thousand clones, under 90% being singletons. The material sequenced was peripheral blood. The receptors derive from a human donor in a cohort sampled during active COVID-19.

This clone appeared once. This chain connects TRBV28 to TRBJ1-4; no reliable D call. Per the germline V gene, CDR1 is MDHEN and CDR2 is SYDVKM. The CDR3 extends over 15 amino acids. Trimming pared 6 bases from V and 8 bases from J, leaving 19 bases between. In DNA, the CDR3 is TGTGCCAGCAGCCGCGTACAACAGAGGGAGGAAAAACTGTTTTTT. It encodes CASSRVQQREEKLFF. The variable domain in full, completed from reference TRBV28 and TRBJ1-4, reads DVKVTQSSRYLVKRTGEKVFLECVQDMDHENMFWYRQDPGLGLRLIYFSYDVKMKEKGDIPEGYSVSREKKERFSLILESASTNQTSMYLCASSRVQQREEKLFFGSGTQLSVL.

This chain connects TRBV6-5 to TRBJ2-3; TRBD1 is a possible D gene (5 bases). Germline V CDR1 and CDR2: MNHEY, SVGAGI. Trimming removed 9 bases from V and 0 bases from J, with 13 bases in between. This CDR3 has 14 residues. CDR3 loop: CARGRLISTDTQYF. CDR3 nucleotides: TGTGCCAGGGGGCGACTCATAAGCACAGATACGCAGTATTTT.

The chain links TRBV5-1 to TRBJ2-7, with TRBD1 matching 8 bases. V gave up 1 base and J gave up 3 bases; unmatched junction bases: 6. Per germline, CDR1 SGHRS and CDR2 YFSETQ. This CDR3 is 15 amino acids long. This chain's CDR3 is CASSLTGGSFYEQYF. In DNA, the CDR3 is TGCGCCAGCAGCTTGACAGGGGGTAGTTTCTACGAGCAGTACTTC.

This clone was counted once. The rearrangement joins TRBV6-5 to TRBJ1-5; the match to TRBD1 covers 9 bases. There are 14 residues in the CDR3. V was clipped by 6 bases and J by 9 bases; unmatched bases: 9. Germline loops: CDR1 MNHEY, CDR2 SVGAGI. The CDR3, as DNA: TGTGCCAGCAGCGAGGGGGGACAGGGACTGCCCCAGCATTTT. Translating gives CASSEGGQGLPQHF.

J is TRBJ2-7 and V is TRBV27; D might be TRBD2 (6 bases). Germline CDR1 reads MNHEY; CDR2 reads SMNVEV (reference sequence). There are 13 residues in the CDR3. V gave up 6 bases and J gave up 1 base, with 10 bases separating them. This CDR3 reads CASRRLGSYEQYF. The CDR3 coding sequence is TGTGCCAGCAGGAGACTAGGATCCTACGAGCAGTACTTC.

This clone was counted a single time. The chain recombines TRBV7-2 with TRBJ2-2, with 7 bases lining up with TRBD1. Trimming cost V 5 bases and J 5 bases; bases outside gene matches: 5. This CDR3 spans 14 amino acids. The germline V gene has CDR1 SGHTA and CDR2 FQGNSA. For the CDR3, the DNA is TGTGCCAGCAGCCCCTTACAGGGGACCGGGGAGCTGTTTTTT. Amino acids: CASSPLQGTGELFF.

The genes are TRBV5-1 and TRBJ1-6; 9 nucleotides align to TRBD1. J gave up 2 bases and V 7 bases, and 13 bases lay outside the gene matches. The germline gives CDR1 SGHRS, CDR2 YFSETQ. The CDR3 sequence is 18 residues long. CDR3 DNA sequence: TGCGCCAGCCGTGGACAGGGGCCCGAGGGAACCTATAATTCACCCCTCCACTTT. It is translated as CASRGQGPEGTYNSPLHF.

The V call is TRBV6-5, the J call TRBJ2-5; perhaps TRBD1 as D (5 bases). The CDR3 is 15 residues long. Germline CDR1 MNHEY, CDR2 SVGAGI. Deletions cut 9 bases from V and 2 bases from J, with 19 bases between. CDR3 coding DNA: TGTGCCAGTGAATCTGGGGCTACCCATCAAGAGACCCAGTACTTC. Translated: CASESGATHQETQYF.

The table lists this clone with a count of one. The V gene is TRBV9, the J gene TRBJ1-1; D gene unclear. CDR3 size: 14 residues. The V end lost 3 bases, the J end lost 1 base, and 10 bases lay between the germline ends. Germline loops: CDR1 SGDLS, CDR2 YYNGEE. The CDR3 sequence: CASSGTAWNTEAFF. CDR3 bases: TGTGCCAGCAGCGGAACAGCCTGGAACACTGAAGCTTTCTTT.